This T cell receptor beta chain was captured in a study of blood T cells in healthy people across ages. Notes on this clonotype: Antigen specificity is unknown.

Study-wide findings and caveats: Higher naive T cell percentage went strongly together with higher TCR beta diversity.

The authors ran a second PCR of about 7 to 11 cycles using a sample-barcoded 5' primer and a J-beta primer mix. Each cDNA molecule was tagged by a template-switch adaptor that had 12 random nucleotides. TCRdb reprocessed the 5' RACE reads with MiXCR, giving one entry per CDR3 protein. The data show roughly 650,000 distinct CDR3 sequences, around 32% seen once. The sequenced material came from blood. The source is a woman aged 80 or over in good health.

In DNA form, the CDR3 reads TGTGCCAGCAGTCAAGGGACAGGGGCCGTGAACACTGAAGCTTTCTTT. Protein product: CASSQGTGAVNTEAFF. The chain links TRBV6-1 to TRBJ1-1; 10 nucleotides line up with TRBD1. Looked up from germline, CDR1 is MNHNS and CDR2 is SASEGT. J was trimmed by 0 bases and V by 5 bases; bases with no gene match: 6. CDR3 length: 16 amino acids.